This entry is about one TCR beta chain. Only in-frame clones appear in the TCRdb table, and some are missing; sequencing was by immunoSEQ multiplex PCR. The table records around 140,000 clones, under 90% of them present only once. The sample comes from a study of blood T cell repertoires in COVID-19. Across the study: Acute and convalescent COVID-19 specimens originated in the United States, Italy and Spain.

Germline V CDR1 and CDR2: SGHVS, FNYEAQ. This CDR3 comprises 13 residues. V lost 5 bases and J lost 4, with 10 bases in between. Sample: PBMCs or T cells enriched from blood (not recorded which). The receptor was isolated from a man over 45 in a cohort exposed to, infected with or recovered from COVID-19 (not recorded which). V and J are TRBV7-6 and TRBJ2-3, with no clear D. CDR3 DNA sequence: TGTGCCAGCAGCCCCTCTCCGGCAGATACGCAGTATTTT. Protein sequence: CASSPSPADTQYF.